This T cell receptor (beta chain) was identified during a study of blood T cell repertoires in COVID-19. Study overall: T cells, B-cell-depleted T cells, or PBMCs provided the cDNA or gDNA that served as material.

As originally analysed: Reference gene primer amplification gave estimated nucleated cell counts. The table came from immunoSEQ multiplex PCR; TCRdb's copy has only in-frame clones and leaves some out. V and J calls and clone size are given by that table; D and trimming were obtained from the DNA. The sample lists 250,000 to 400,000 clones, more than 70% occurring once. V dropped 4 bases and J dropped 3; count of bases not matched to a gene: 7. This CDR3 is built from 15 residues. From germline, CDR1 is ENHRY and CDR2 SYGVKD. A Seattle source enrolled patients during active infection and followed them longitudinally.

V usage is TRBV10-3 and J usage is TRBJ2-7, with 9 bases fitting TRBD2. Sequencing was carried out using peripheral blood. This TCR was recovered from a woman in her 30s with COVID-19, enrolled during active disease. CDR3 loop: CAISGGAGGDYEQYV. CDR3 in DNA: TGTGCCATCAGTGGGGGAGCGGGGGGCGACTACGAGCAGTACGTC.